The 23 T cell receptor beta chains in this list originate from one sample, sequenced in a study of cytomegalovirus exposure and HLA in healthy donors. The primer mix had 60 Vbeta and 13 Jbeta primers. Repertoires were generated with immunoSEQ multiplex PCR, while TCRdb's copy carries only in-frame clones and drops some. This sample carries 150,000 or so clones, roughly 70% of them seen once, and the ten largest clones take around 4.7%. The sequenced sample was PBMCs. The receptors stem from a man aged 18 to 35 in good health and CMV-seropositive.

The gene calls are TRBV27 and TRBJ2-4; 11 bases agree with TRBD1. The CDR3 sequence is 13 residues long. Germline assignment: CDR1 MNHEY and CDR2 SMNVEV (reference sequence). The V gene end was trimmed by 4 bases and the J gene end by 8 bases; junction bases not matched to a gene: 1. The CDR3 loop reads CASSSDRGHIQYF. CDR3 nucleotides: TGTGCCAGCAGTTCGGACAGGGGGCACATTCAGTACTTC.

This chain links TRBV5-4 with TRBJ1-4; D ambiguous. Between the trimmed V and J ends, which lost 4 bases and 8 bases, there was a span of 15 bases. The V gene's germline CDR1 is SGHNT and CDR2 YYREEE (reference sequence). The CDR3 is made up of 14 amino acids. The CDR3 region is CASSTQAGYEKLFF. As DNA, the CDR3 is TGTGCCAGCAGCACCCAGGCGGGCTACGAAAAACTGTTTTTT.

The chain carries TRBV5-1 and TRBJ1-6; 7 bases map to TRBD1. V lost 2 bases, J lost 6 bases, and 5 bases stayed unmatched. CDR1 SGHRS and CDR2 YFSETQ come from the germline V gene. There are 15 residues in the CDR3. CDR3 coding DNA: TGCGCCAGCAGCTTTCGGGACAGCTTTAATTCACCCCTCCACTTT. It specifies CASSFRDSFNSPLHF.

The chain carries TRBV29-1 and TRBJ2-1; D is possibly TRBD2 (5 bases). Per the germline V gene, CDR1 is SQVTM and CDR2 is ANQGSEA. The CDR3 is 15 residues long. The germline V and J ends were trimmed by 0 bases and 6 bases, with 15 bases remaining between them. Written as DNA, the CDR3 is TGCAGCGTTGAAGAGAGGGCCCTATCGATCAATGAGCAGTTCTTC. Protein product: CSVEERALSINEQFF.

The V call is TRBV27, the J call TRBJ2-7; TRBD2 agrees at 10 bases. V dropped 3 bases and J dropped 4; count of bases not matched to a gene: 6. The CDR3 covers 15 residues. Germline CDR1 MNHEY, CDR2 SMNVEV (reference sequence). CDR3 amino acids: CASSFLAGAGYEQYF. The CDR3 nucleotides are TGTGCCAGCAGTTTTCTAGCGGGAGCAGGATACGAGCAGTACTTC.

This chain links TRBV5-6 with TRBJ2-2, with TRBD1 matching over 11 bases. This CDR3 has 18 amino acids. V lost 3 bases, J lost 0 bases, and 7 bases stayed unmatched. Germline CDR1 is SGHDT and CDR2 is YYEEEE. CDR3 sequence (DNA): TGTGCCAGCAGCTGGACAGGGGGCCCCCTCACGAACACCGGGGAGCTGTTTTTT. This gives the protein CASSWTGGPLTNTGELFF.

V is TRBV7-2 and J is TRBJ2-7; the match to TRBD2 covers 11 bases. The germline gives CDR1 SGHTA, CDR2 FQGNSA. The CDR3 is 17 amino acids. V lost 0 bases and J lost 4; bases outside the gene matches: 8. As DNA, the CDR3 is TGTGCCAGCAGCTTAGCTCGGAGTAGCGGGGGGGGATACGAGCAGTACTTC. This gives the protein CASSLARSSGGGYEQYF.

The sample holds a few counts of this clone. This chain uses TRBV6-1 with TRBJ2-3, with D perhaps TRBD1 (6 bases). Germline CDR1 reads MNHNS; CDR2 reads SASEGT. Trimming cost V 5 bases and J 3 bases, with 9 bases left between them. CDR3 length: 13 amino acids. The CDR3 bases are TGTGCCAGCAGTTATCAGGGGACAGATACGCAGTATTTT. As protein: CASSYQGTDTQYF.

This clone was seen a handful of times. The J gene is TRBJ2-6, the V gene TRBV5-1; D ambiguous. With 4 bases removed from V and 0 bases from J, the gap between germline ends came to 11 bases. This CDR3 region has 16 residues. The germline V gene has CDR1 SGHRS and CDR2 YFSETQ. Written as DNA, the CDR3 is TGCGCCAGCAGCCCCCTCCCCGGCTCTGGGGCCAACGTCCTGACTTTC. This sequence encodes CASSPLPGSGANVLTF.

CDR3 residues: CASSRDRNTEAFF. CDR3 coding DNA: TGTGCCAGCAGCCGGGACAGGAACACTGAAGCTTTCTTT. The V gene is TRBV6-5, the J gene TRBJ1-1; 7 positions agree with TRBD1. In germline, CDR1 is MNHEY, CDR2 SVGAGI. CDR3 size: 13 residues. The junction had 2 bases not matched to a gene; V was cut back by 6 bases and J by 1 base.

The chain's CDR3 is CASSEMGTGLPYEQYF. CDR3 sequence (DNA): TGTGCCAGCAGTGAAATGGGGACAGGCCTTCCTTACGAGCAGTACTTC. This chain connects TRBV2 to TRBJ2-7; 8 bases agree with TRBD1. Germline loops: CDR1 SNHLY, CDR2 FYNNEI. The CDR3 has 16 amino acids. J lost 4 bases, V lost 2 bases, and 10 bases had no gene match.

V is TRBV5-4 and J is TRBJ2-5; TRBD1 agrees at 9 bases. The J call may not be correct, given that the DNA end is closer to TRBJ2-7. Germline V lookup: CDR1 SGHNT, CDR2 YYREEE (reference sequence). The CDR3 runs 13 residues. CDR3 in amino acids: CAISEGQGYEQYF. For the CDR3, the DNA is TGTGCGATTTCCGAGGGACAGGGATACGAGCAGTACTTC.

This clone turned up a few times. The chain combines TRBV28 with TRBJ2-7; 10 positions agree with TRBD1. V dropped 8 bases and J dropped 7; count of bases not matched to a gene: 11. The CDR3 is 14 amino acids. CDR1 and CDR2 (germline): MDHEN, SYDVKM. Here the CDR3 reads CASSPGTGVREQYF. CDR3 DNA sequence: TGTGCCAGCTCGCCCGGGACAGGGGTAAGGGAGCAGTACTTC.

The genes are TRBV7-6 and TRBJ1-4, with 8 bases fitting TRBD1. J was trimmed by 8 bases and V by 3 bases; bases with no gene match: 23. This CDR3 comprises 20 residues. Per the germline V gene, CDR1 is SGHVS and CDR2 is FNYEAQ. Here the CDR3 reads CASSFAAPGTGIRGGEKLFF. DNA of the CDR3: TGTGCCAGCAGCTTTGCTGCTCCCGGGACAGGTATTCGTGGGGGAGAAAAACTGTTTTTT.

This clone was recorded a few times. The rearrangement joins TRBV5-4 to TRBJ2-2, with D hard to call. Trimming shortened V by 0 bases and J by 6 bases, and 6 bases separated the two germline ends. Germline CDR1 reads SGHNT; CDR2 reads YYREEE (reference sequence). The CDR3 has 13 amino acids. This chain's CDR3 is CASSLAGPGELFF. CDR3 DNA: TGTGCCAGCAGCTTGGCGGGTCCCGGGGAGCTGTTTTTT.

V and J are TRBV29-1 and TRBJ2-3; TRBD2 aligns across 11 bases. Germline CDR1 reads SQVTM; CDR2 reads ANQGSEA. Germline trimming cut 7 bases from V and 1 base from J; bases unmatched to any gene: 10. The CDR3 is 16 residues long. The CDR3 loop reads CSAQGATSGGTDTQYF. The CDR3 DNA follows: TGCAGCGCACAGGGGGCGACTAGCGGGGGCACAGATACGCAGTATTTT.

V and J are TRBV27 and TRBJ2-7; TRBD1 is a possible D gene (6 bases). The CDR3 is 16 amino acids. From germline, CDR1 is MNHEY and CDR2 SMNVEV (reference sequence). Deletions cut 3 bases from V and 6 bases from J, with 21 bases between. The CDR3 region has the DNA TGTGCCAGCAGTTTTCTGTCCGGAACAGGGTCCATCGAGCAGTACTTC. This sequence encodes CASSFLSGTGSIEQYF.

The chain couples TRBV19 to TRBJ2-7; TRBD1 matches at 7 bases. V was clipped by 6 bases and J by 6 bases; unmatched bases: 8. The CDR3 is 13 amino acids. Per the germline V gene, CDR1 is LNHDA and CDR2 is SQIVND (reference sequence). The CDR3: CASSNGQVFEQYF. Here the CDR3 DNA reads TGTGCCAGTAGCAATGGACAGGTGTTCGAGCAGTACTTC.

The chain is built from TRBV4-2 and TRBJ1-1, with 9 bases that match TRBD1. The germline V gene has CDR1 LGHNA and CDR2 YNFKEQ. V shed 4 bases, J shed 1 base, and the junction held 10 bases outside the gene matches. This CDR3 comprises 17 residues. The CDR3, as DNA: TGTGCCAGCAGCCTATTAACAGGGGGCTCAGGGAACACTGAAGCTTTCTTT. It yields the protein CASSLLTGGSGNTEAFF.

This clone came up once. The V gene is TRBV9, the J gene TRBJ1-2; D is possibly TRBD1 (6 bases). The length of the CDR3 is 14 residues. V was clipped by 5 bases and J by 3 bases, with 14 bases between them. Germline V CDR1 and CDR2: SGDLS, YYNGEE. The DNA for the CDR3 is TGTGCCAGCAGTCCAGACAGGACATACTATGGCTACACCTTC. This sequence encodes CASSPDRTYYGYTF. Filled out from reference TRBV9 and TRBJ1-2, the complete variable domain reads DSGVTQTPKHLITATGQRVTLRCSPRSGDLSVYWYQQSLDQGLQFLIQYYNGEERAKGNILERFSAQQFPDLHSELNLSSLELGDSALYFCASSPDRTYYGYTFGSGTRLTVV.

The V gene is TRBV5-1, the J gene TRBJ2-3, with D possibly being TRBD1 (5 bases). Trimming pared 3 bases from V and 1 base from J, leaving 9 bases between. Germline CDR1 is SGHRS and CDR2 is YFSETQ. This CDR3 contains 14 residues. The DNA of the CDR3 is TGCGCCAGCAGCTATGTAGGGGGCACAGATACGCAGTATTTT. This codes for CASSYVGGTDTQYF.

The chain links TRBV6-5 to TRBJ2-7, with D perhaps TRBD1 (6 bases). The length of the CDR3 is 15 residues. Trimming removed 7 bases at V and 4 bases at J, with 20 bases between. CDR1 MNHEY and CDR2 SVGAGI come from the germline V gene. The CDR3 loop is CASTPWTEGDYEQYF. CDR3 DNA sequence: TGTGCCAGCACCCCCTGGACAGAAGGAGATTACGAGCAGTACTTC.

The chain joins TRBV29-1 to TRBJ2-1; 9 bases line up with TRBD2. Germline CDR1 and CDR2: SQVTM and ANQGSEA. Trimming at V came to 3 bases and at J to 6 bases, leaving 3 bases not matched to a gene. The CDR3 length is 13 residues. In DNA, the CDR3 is TGCAGCGTTGAGGGACTAGCCAGCAATGAGCAGTTCTTC. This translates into CSVEGLASNEQFF.